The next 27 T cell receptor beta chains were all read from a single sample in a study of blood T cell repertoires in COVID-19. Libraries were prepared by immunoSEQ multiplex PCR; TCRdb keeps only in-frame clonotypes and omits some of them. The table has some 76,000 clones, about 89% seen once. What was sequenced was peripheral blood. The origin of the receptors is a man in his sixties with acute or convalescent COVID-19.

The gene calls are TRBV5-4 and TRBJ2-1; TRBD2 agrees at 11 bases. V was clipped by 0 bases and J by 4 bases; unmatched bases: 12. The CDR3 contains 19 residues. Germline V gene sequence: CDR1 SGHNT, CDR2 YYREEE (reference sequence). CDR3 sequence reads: CASSLGLAGGRRDYNEQFF. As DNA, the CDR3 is TGTGCCAGCAGCTTGGGTCTAGCGGGGGGCCGTAGGGATTACAATGAGCAGTTCTTC. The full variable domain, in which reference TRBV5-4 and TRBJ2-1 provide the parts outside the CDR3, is ETGVTQSPTHLIKTRGQQVTLRCSSQSGHNTVSWYQQALGQGPQFIFQYYREEENGRGNFPPRFSGLQFPNYSSELNVNALELDDSALYLCASSLGLAGGRRDYNEQFFGPGTRLTVL.

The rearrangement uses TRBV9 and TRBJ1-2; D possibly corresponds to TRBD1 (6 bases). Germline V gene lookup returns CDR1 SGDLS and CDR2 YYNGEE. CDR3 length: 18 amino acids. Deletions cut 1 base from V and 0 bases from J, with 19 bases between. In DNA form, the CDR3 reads TGTGCCAGCAGCGTATCGAGGGGGTGGACAGTCACTAACTATGGCTACACCTTC. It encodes CASSVSRGWTVTNYGYTF.

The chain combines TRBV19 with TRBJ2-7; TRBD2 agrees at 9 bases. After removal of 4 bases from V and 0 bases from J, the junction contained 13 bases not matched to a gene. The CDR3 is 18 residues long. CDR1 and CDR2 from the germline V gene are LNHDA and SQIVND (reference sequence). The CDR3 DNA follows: TGTGCCAGTAGTACGGCCGGGACTAGCAGGATCGACTCCTACGAGCAGTACTTC. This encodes CASSTAGTSRIDSYEQYF.

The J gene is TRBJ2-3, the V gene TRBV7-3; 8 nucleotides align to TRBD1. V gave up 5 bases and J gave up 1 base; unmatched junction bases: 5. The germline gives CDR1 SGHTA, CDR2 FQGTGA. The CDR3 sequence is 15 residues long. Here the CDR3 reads CASSMGQVGTDTQYF. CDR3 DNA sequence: TGTGCCAGCAGCATGGGACAGGTGGGCACAGATACGCAGTATTTT.

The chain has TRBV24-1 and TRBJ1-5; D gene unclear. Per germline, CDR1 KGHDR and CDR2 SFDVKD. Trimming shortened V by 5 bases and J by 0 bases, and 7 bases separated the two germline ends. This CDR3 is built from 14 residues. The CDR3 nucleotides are TGTGCCACCAGTGCGGGGAGTAGCAATCAGCCCCAGCATTTT. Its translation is CATSAGSSNQPQHF.

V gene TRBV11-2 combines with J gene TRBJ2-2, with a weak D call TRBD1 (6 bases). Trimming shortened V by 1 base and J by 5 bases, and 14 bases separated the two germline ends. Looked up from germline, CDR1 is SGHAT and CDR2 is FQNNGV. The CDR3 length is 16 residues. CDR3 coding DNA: TGTGCCAGCAGCTTAGCTAGTGGGGGCGGAACCGGGGAGCTGTTTTTT. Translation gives CASSLASGGGTGELFF. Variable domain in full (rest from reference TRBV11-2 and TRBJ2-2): EAGVAQSPRYKIIEKRQSVAFWCNPISGHATLYWYQQILGQGPKLLIQFQNNGVVDDSQLPKDRFSAERLKGVDSTLKIQPAKLEDSAVYLCASSLASGGGTGELFFGEGSRLTVL.

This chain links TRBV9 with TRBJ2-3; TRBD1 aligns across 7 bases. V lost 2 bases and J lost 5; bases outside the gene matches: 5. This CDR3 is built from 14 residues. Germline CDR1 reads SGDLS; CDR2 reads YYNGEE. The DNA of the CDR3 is TGTGCCAGCAGCGTTGGGACAGATTTAGATACGCAGTATTTT. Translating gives CASSVGTDLDTQYF.

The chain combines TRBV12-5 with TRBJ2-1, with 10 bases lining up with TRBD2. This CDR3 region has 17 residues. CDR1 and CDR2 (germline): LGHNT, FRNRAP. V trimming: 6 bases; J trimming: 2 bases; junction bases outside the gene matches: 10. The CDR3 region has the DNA TGTGCTAGTGGGTTTGGAACCCTAGCGGGGGCCTACAATGAGCAGTTCTTC. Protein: CASGFGTLAGAYNEQFF.

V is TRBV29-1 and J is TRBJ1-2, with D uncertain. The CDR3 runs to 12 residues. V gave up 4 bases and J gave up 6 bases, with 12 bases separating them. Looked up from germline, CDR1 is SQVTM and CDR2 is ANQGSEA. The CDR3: CSVVNSWDGYTF. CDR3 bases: TGCAGCGTTGTCAACAGCTGGGATGGCTACACCTTC.

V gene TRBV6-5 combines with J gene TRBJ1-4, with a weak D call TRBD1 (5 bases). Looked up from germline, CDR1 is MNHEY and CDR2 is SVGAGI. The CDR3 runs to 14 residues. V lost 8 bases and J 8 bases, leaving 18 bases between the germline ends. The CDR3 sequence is CASRLQGNGEKLFF. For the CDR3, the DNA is TGTGCCAGCCGACTGCAGGGTAATGGAGAAAAACTGTTTTTT.

CDR3 in amino acids: CASRTGEILYGYTF. Written as DNA, the CDR3 is TGTGCCAGCAGGACAGGGGAGATCCTCTATGGCTACACCTTC. This sequence joins TRBV6-5 and TRBJ1-2, with TRBD1 matching 8 bases. Looked up from germline, CDR1 is MNHEY and CDR2 is SVGAGI. Trimming at V came to 6 bases and at J to 4 bases, leaving 7 bases not matched to a gene. The CDR3 is made up of 14 amino acids.

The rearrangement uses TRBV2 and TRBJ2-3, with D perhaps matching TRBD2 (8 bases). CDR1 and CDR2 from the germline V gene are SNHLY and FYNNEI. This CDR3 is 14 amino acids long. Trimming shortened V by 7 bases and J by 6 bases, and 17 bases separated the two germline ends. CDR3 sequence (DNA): TGTGCCAGCACCCAAGGGGGCGGGGGGGATACGCAGTATTTT. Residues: CASTQGGGGDTQYF. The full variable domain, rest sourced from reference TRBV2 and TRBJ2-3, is EPEVTQTPSHQVTQMGQEVILRCVPISNHLYFYWYRQILGQKVEFLVSFYNNEISEKSEIFDDQFSVERPDGSNFTLKIRSTKLEDSAMYFCASTQGGGGDTQYFGPGTRLTVL.

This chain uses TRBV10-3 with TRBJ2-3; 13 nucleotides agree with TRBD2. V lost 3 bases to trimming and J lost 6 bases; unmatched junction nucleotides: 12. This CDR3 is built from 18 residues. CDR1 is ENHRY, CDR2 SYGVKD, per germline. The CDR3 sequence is CAISETGLAGTLRDTQYF. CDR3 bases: TGTGCCATCAGTGAAACGGGACTAGCGGGGACTCTGAGGGATACGCAGTATTTT.

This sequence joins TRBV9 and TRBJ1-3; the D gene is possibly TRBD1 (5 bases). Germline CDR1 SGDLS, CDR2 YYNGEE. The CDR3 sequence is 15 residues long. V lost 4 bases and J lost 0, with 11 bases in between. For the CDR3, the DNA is TGTGCCAGCAGCCCCCGGACACTCTCTGGAAACACCATATATTTT. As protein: CASSPRTLSGNTIYF.

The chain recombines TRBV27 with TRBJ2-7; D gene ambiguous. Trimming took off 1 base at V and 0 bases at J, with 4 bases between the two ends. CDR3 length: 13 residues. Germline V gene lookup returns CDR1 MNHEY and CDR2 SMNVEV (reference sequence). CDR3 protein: CASSLFLSYEQYF. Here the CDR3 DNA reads TGTGCCAGCAGTTTATTCCTCTCCTACGAGCAGTACTTC.

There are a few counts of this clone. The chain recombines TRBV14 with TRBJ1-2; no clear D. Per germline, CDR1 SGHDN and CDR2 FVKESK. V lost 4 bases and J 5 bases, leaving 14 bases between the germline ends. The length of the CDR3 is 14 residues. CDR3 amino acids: CASSPTMAGYGYTF. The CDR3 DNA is TGTGCCAGCAGCCCAACGATGGCAGGTTATGGCTACACCTTC.

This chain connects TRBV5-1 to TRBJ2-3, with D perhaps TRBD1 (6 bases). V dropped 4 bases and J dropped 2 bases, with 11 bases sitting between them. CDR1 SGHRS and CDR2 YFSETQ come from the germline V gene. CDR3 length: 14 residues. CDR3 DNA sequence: TGCGCCAGCAGCCCAAGGACAGCCACAGATACGCAGTATTTT. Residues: CASSPRTATDTQYF.

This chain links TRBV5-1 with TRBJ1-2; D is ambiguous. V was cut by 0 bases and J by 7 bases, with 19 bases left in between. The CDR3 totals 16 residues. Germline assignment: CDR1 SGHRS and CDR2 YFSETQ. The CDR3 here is CASSLASLPNAGGYTF. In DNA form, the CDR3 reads TGCGCCAGCAGCTTGGCCTCTCTTCCTAACGCGGGTGGCTACACCTTC.

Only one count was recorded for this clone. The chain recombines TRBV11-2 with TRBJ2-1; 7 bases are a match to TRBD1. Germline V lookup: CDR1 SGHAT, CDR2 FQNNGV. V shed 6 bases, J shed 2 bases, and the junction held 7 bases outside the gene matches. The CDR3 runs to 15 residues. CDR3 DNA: TGTGCCAGCAGGTTAACAGGGGTACCCTACAATGAGCAGTTCTTC. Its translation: CASRLTGVPYNEQFF.

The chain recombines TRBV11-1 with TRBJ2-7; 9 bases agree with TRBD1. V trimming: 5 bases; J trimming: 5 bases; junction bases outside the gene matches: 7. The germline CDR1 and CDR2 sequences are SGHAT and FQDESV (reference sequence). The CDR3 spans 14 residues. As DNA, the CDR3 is TGTGCCAGCAGCGTCCGGGACAGGGTCAACGAGCAGTACTTC. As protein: CASSVRDRVNEQYF.

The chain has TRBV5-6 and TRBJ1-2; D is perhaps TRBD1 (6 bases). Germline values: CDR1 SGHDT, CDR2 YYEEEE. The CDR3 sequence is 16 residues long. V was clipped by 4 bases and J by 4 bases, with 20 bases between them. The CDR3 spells CASSQSPAGEGYGYTF. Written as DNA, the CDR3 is TGTGCCAGCAGCCAGTCCCCCGCAGGGGAAGGCTATGGCTACACCTTC.

The CDR3 nucleotides are TGTGCCAGCAGCGTAGACATTACAGGGAGTGGGTCCTACGAGCAGTACTTC. This gives the protein CASSVDITGSGSYEQYF. This chain joins TRBV9 and TRBJ2-7; tentative D call: TRBD1 (6 bases). The CDR3 is 17 amino acids. Per the germline V gene, CDR1 is SGDLS and CDR2 is YYNGEE. V lost 0 bases and J lost 1, with 17 bases in between.

The CDR3 protein is CASSPGTAANTGELFF. The CDR3 DNA is TGCGCCAGCAGCCCCGGGACAGCCGCGAACACCGGGGAGCTGTTTTTT. The rearrangement links TRBV5-1 to TRBJ2-2, with 7 bases identical to TRBD1. Germline V gene data show CDR1 as SGHRS and CDR2 as YFSETQ. The CDR3 covers 16 residues. Trimming took 4 bases from V and 0 from J; bases not matched to a gene: 6. The full variable domain, rest sourced from reference TRBV5-1 and TRBJ2-2, is KAGVTQTPRYLIKTRGQQVTLSCSPISGHRSVSWYQQTPGQGLQFLFEYFSETQRNKGNFPGRFSGRQFSNSRSEMNVSTLELGDSALYLCASSPGTAANTGELFFGEGSRLTVL.

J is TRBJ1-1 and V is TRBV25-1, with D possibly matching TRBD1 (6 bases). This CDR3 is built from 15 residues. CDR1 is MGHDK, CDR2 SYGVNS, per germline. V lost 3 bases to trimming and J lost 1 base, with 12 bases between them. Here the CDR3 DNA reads TGTGCCAGCAGTGACGACAGGAGCCGGAACACTGAAGCTTTCTTT. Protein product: CASSDDRSRNTEAFF.

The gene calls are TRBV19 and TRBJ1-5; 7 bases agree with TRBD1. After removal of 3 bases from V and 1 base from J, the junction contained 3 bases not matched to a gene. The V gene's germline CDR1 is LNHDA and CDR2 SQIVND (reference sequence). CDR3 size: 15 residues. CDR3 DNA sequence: TGTGCCAGTAGTATGGGGGACAGCAGCAATCAGCCCCAGCATTTT. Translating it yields CASSMGDSSNQPQHF.

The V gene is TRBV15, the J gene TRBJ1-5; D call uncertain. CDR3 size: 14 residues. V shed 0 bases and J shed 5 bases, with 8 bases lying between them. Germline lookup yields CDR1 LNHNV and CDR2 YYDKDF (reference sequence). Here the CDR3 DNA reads TGTGCCACCAGCAGAGAGGCCAGTGATCAGCCCCAGCATTTT. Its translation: CATSREASDQPQHF.

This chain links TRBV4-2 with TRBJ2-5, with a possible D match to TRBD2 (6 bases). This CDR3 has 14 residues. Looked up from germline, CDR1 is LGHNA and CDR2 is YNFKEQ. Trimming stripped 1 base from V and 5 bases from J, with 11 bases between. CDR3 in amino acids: CASSQAPAGETQYF. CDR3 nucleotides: TGTGCCAGCAGCCAAGCACCGGCGGGGGAGACCCAGTACTTC.